This T cell receptor beta chain was profiled in a study of T cell responses to AZD1222 COVID-19 vaccine. The study's findings and limits: Increased Spike-specific TCR breadth and depth were observed after two AZD1222 doses.

Method: immunoSEQ multiplex PCR; TCRdb's copy keeps in-frame clones and lacks some. The table shows some 150,000 clones, with 80% to 95% occurring only once. From germline, CDR1 is PRHDT and CDR2 FYEKMQ (reference sequence). The CDR3 spans 14 residues. The ends were cut back, 0 bases at V and 7 bases at J, with 12 bases in the middle. Regarding this clone: Its specificity is unknown.

This rearrangement joins TRBV13 to TRBJ1-2; D remains unclear. This receptor was obtained from an adult who received the AZD1222 COVID-19 vaccine. The sample consisted of peripheral blood, taken 28 days after the second AZD1222 dose. The CDR3 loop is CASSLGQAPSGYTF. The CDR3 bases are TGTGCCAGCAGCTTAGGCCAGGCCCCGAGTGGCTACACCTTC.